This TCR beta chain stems from a study of blood T cell repertoires in COVID-19. Study at large: Italy, Spain and the United States were the sources of the convalescent and acute COVID-19 samples.

Sequencing was performed with immunoSEQ multiplex PCR; in TCRdb, only in-frame clones are kept and a portion is missing. The sample lists some 400,000 clones, more than 85% occurring once. The CDR3 consists of 13 residues. Germline V lookup: CDR1 MNHEY, CDR2 SVGAGI. Unmatched junction bases numbered 7, after V lost 6 bases and J lost 7 bases. Adults between about 18 and 89 years of age took part from fewer than 30 US areas. The chain combines TRBV6-5 with TRBJ1-2; 8 bases map to TRBD1. Material: PBMCs or T cells enriched from blood (not recorded which). This receptor was obtained from a woman in her 40s who had been exposed to COVID-19. CDR3 in amino acids: CASRMAGGGGYTF. For the CDR3, the DNA is TGTGCCAGCAGGATGGCAGGGGGCGGTGGCTACACCTTC.